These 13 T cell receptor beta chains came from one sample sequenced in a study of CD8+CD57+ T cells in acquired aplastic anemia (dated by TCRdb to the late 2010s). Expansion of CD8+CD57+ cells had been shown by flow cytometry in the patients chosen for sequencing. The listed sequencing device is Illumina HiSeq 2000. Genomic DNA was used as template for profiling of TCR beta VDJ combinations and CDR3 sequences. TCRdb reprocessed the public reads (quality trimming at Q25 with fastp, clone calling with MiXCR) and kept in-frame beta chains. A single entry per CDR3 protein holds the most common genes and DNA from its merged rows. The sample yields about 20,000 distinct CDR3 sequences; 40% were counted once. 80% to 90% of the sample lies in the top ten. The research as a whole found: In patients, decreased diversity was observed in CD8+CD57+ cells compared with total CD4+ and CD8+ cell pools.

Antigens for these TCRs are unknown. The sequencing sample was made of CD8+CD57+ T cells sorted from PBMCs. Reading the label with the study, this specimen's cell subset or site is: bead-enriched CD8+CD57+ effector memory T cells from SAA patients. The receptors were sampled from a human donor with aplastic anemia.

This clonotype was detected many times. The CDR3 loop reads CASNLLSPGTSGYNEQFF. CDR3 nucleotides: TGTGCCAGCAACTTACTTAGCCCCGGGACTAGCGGCTACAATGAGCAGTTCTTC. The rearrangement links TRBV27 to TRBJ2-1, with TRBD2 matching 11 bases. Trimming removed 7 bases from V and 3 bases from J; junction bases left unmatched: 14. This CDR3 is 18 amino acids long. Germline-derived CDR1 and CDR2 are MNHEY and SMNVEV (reference sequence).

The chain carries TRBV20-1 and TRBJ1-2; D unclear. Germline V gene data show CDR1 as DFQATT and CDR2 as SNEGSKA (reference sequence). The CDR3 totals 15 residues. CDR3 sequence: CSAGEGPVAGYGYTF. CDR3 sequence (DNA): TGCAGCGCTGGAGAAGGGCCAGTAGCGGGGTATGGCTACACCTTC.

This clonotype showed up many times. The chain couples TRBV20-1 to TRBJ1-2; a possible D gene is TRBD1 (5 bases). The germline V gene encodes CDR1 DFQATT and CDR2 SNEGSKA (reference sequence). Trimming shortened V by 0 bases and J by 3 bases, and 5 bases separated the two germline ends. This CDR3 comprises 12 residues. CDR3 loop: CSARDRDYGYTF. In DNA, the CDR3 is TGCAGTGCTAGAGACAGGGACTATGGCTACACCTTC.

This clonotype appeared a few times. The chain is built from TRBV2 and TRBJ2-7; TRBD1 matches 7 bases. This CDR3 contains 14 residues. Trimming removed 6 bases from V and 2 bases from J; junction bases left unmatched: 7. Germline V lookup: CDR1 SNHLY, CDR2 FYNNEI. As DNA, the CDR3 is TGTGCCAGCAGCGCCCGAGACAGGGCCTACGAGCAGTACTTC. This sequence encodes CASSARDRAYEQYF.

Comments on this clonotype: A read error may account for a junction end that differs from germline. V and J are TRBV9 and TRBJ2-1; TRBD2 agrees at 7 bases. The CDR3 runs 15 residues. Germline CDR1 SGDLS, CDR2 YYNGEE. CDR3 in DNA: TGTGCCAGCAGGGGAGGGGATAGCTCCTACAATGAGCAGCTCTTC. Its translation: CASRGGDSSYNEQLF.

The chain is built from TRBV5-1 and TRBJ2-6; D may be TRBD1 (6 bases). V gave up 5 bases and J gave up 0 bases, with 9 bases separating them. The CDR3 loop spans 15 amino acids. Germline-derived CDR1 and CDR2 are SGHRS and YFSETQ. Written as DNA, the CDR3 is TGCGCCAGCAGTCCAGGGGACTCTGGGGCCAACGTCCTGACTTTC. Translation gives CASSPGDSGANVLTF.

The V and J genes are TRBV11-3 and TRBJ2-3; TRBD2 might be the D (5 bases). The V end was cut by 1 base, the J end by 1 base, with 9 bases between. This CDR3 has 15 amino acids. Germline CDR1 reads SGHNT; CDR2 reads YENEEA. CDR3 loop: CASSLVARGTDTQYF. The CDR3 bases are TGTGCCAGCAGCTTAGTAGCGCGGGGCACAGATACGCAGTATTTT.

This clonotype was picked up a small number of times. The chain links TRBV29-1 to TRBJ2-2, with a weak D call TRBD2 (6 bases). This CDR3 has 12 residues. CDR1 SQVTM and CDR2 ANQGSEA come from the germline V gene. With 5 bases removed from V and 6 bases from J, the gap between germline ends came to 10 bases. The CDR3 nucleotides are TGCAGCGTTTCCGGGAGAGCCGGGGAGCTGTTTTTT. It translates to CSVSGRAGELFF.

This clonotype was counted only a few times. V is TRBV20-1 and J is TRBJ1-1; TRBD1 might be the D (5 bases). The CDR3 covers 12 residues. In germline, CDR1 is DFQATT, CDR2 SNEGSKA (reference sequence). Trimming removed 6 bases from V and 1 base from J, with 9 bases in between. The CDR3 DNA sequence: TGCAGTGCGTGGGACCGGAACACTGAAGCTTTCTTT. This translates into CSAWDRNTEAFF.

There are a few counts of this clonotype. CDR3 DNA: TGTGCCAGTAGTCCTAGGACAGTTACAGATACGCAGTATTTT. This sequence encodes CASSPRTVTDTQYF. The chain couples TRBV19 to TRBJ2-3, with a tentative D call TRBD1 (6 bases). Deletions cut 5 bases from V and 3 bases from J, with 12 bases between. The CDR3 loop spans 14 amino acids. Germline V gene data show CDR1 as LNHDA and CDR2 as SQIVND (reference sequence).

The CDR3 protein is CASSYVRGTDTQYF. The DNA of the CDR3 is TGTGCCAGCAGTTACGTAAGGGGCACAGATACGCAGTATTTT. This chain connects TRBV6-6 to TRBJ2-3; no reliable D call. Trimming cost V 2 bases and J 1 base, with 7 bases left between them. Germline V gives CDR1 MNHNY, CDR2 SVGAGI (reference sequence). This CDR3 is built from 14 residues.

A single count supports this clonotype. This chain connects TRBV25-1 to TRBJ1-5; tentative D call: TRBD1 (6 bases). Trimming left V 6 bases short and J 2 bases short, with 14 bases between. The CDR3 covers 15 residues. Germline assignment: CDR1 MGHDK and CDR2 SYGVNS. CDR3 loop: CASSLGPGGNQPQHF. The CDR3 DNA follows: TGTGCCAGCAGCTTGGGGCCAGGGGGCAATCAGCCCCAGCATTTT.

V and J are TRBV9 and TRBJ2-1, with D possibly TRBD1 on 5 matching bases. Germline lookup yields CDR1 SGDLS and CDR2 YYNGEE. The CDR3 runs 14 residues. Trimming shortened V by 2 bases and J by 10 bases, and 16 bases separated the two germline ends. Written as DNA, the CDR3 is TGTGCCAGCAGCGTGGACACGGTTTCCTACGAGCAGTTCTTC. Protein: CASSVDTVSYEQFF.